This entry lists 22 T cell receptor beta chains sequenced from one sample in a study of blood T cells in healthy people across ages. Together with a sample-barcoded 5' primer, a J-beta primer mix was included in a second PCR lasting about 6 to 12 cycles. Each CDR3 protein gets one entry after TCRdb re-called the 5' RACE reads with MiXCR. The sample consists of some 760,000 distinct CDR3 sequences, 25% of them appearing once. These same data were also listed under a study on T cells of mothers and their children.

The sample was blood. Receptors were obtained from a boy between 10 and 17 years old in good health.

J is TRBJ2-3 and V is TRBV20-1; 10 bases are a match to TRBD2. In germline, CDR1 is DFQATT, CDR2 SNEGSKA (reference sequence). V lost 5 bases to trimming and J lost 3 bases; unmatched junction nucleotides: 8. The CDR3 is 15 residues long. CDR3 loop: CSAPPEREGTDTQYF. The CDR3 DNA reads TGCAGTGCTCCCCCTGAGCGGGAGGGTACAGATACGCAGTATTTT.

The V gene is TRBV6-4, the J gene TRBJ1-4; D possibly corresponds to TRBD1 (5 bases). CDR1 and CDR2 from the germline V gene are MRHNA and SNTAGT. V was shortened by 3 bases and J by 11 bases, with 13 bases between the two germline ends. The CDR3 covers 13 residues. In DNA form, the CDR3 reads TGTGCCAGCAGTGAATCGTCAGGGCTCAAACTGTTTTTT. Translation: CASSESSGLKLFF.

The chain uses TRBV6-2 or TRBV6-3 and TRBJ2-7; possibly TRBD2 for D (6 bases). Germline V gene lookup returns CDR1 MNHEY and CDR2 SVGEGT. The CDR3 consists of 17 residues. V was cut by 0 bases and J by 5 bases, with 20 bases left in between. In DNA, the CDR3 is TGTGCCAGCAGTTACTCGAACCGGGGGACCGATATGGACGAGCAGTACTTC. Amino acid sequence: CASSYSNRGTDMDEQYF.

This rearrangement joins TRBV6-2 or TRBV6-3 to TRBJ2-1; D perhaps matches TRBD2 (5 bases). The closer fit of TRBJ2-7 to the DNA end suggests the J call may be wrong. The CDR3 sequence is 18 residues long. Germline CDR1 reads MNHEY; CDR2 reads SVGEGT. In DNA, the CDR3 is TGTGCCAGCAGACTTCGCCTTCGTTCGGGGTCAGGCGTCGACGAGCAGTACTTC. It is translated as CASRLRLRSGSGVDEQYF.

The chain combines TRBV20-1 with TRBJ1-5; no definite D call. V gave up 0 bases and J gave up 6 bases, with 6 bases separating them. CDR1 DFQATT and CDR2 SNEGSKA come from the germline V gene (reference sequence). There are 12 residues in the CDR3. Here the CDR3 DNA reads TGCAGTGCTAGAGATCCCAGTCAGCCCCAGCATTTT. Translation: CSARDPSQPQHF.

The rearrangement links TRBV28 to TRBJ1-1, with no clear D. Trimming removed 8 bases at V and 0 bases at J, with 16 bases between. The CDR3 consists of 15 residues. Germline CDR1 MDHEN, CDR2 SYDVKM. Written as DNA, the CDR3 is TGTGCCAGCGTTAAAATGGACGGGATGAACACTGAAGCTTTCTTT. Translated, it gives CASVKMDGMNTEAFF.

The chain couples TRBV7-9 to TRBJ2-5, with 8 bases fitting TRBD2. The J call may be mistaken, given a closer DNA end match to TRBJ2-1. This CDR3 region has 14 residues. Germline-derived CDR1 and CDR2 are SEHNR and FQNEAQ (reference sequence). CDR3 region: CASSMGLGVNEQFF. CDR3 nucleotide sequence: TGTGCCAGCAGCATGGGACTAGGGGTCAATGAGCAGTTCTTC.

The DNA of the CDR3 is TGTGCCAGCAGCTCGCGGGGGGGCCTGGGTAATGAGCAGTTCTTC. It translates to CASSSRGGLGNEQFF. The genes are TRBV7-3 and TRBJ2-1; 9 bases are a match to TRBD2. In germline, CDR1 is SGHTA, CDR2 FQGTGA. Trimming cost V 4 bases and J 7 bases; bases outside gene matches: 8. This CDR3 has 15 residues. The full variable domain, its missing parts supplied by reference TRBV7-3 and TRBJ2-1, is GAGVSQTPSNKVTEKGKYVELRCDPISGHTALYWYRQSLGQGPEFLIYFQGTGAADDSGLPNDRFFAVRPEGSVSTLKIQRTERGDSAVYLCASSSRGGLGNEQFFGPGTRLTVL.

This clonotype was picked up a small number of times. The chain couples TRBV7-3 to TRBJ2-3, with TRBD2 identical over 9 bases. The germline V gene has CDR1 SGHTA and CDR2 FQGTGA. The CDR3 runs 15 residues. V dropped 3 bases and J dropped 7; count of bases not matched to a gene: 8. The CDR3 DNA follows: TGTGCCAGCAGCTTGCGGGAGGGCCTTGGGTATACGCAGTATTTT. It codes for CASSLREGLGYTQYF.

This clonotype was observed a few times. The CDR3 loop is CASSQGRGTPYEQYF. DNA for the CDR3: TGCGCCAGCAGCCAAGGGAGGGGTACCCCCTACGAGCAGTACTTC. V usage is TRBV4-1 and J usage is TRBJ2-5; possible D gene TRBD2, 6 bases. The last part of the DNA fits TRBJ2-7 better; the J call may be wrong. The CDR3 covers 15 residues. Germline V gene data show CDR1 as MGHRA and CDR2 as YSYEKL.

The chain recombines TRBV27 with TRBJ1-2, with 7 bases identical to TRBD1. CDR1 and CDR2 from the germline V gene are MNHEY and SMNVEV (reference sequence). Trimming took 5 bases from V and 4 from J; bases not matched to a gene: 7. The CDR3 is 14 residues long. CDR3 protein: CASSPGQDLYGYTF. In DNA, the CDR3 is TGTGCCAGCAGTCCCGGACAGGACCTCTATGGCTACACCTTC.

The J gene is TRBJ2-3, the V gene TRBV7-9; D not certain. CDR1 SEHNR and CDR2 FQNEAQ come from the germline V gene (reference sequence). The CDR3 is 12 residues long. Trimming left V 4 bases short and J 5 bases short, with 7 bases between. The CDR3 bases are TGTGCCAGCAGCTCTACCCAAGATACGCAGTATTTT. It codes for CASSSTQDTQYF.

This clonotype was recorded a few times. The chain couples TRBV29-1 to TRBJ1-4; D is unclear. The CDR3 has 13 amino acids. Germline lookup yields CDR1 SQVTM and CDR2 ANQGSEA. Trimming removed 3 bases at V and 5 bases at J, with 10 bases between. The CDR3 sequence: CSVEMGLNEKLFF. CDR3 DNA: TGCAGCGTTGAGATGGGTCTGAATGAAAAACTGTTTTTT.

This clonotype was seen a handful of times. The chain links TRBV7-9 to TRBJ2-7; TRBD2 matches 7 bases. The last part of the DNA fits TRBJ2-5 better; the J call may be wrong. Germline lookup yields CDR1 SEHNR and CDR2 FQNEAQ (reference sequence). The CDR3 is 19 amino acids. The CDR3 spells CASSPWAYGEGPQKETQYF. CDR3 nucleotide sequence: TGTGCCAGCAGCCCATGGGCCTATGGGGAGGGCCCTCAGAAAGAGACCCAGTACTTC.

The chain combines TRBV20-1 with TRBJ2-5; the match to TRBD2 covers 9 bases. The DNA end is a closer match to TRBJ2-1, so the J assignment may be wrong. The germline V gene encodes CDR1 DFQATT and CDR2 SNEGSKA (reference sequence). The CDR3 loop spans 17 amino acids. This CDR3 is CSARDPQASGVYNEQFF. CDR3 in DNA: TGCAGTGCTAGAGATCCCCAGGCTAGCGGGGTTTACAATGAGCAGTTCTTC.

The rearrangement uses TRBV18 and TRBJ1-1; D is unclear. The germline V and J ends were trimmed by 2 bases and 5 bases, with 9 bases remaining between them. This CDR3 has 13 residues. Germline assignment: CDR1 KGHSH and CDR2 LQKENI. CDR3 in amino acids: CASSPGLGTEAFF. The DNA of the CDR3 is TGTGCCAGCTCACCAGGCCTCGGAACTGAAGCTTTCTTT.

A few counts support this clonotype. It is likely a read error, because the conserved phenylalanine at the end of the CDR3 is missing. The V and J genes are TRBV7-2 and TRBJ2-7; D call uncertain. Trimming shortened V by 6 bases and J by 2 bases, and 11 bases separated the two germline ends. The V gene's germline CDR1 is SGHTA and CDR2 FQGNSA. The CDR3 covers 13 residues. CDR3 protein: CASRSTSTYEQYL. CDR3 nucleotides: TGTGCCAGCAGGTCGACATCCACCTACGAGCAGTACCTC.

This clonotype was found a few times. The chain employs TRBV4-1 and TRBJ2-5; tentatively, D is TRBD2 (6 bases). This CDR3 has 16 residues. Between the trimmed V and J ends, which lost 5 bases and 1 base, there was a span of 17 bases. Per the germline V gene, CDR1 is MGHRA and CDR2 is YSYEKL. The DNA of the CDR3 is TGCGCCAGCAGCTTCGGTCCCCGGGACTCCCAAGAGACCCAGTACTTC. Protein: CASSFGPRDSQETQYF.

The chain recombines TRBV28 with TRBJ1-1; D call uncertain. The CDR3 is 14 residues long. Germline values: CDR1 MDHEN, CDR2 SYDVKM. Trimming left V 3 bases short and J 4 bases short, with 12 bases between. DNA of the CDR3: TGTGCCAGCAGTTTCGCCCGGGGAGCCACTGAAGCTTTCTTT. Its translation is CASSFARGATEAFF. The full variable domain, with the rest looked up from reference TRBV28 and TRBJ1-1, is DVKVTQSSRYLVKRTGEKVFLECVQDMDHENMFWYRQDPGLGLRLIYFSYDVKMKEKGDIPEGYSVSREKKERFSLILESASTNQTSMYLCASSFARGATEAFFGQGTRLTVV.

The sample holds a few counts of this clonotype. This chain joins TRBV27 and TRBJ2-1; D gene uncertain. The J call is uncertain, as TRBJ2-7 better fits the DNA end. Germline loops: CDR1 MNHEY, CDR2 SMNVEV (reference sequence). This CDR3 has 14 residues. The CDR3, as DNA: TGTGCCAGCAAAACCCATGGCGGAGAATACGAGCAGTACTTC. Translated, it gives CASKTHGGEYEQYF.

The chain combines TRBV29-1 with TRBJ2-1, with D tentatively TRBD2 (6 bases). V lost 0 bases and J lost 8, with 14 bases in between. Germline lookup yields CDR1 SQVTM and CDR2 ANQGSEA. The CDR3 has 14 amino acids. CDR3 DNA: TGCAGCGTTGAAGAGGAGGGAAGGTCGTATGAGCAGTTCTTC. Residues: CSVEEEGRSYEQFF.

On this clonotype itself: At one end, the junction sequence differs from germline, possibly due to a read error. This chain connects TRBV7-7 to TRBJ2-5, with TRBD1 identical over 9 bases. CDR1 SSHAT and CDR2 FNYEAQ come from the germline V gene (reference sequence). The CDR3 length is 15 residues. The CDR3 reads CASSLGQGRGETQYF. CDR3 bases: TGTGCTAGCAGCCTAGGACAGGGGCGGGGAGAGACCCAGTACTTC.